The 17 T cell receptor beta chains in this list originate from one sample, sequenced in a study of T cell responses to AZD1222 COVID-19 vaccine. Profiling relied on immunoSEQ multiplex PCR, and the TCRdb table lists in-frame clones only, not all of them. This table has about 150,000 clones, around nine tenths appearing once. Source: peripheral blood, taken 28 days after the second AZD1222 dose. The source is an adult who received the AZD1222 COVID-19 vaccine.

The chain has TRBV6-4 and TRBJ2-1; weak D call: TRBD1 (6 bases). V gave up 4 bases and J gave up 0 bases, with 10 bases separating them. This CDR3 spans 15 amino acids. CDR1 is MRHNA, CDR2 SNTAGT, per germline. Written as DNA, the CDR3 is TGTGCCAGCAGTGCCGACAGGAGCTCCTACAATGAGCAGTTCTTC. Protein sequence: CASSADRSSYNEQFF.

The CDR3 region is CASSLMSGRFDEQFF. The CDR3 region has the DNA TGTGCCAGCAGCTTGATGAGCGGGAGATTCGATGAGCAGTTCTTC. The chain carries TRBV7-3 and TRBJ2-1; TRBD2 matches at 8 bases. The CDR3 runs to 15 residues. Germline V CDR1 and CDR2: SGHTA, FQGTGA. Trimming removed 3 bases from V and 8 bases from J; junction bases left unmatched: 9.

This clone appeared once. Here the CDR3 DNA reads TGTGCCAGCAGCCACCGAGGGCAGGGGAAGATGGAAAACTATGGCTACACCTTC. Translated, it gives CASSHRGQGKMENYGYTF. This rearrangement joins TRBV14 to TRBJ1-2; tentatively, D is TRBD1 (6 bases). The CDR3 length is 18 residues. CDR1 is SGHDN and CDR2 is FVKESK in the germline V gene. V was pared by 3 bases and J by 2 bases, with 22 bases between. Full variable domain (rest looked up from reference TRBV14 and TRBJ1-2): EAGVTQFPSHSVIEKGQTVTLRCDPISGHDNLYWYRRVMGKEIKFLLHFVKESKQDESGMPNNRFLAERTGGTYSTLKVQPAELEDSGVYFCASSHRGQGKMENYGYTFGSGTRLTVV.

This rearrangement joins TRBV11-3 to TRBJ2-2; no firm D call. Germline CDR1 SGHNT, CDR2 YENEEA. V shed 4 bases and J shed 1 base, with 10 bases lying between them. CDR3 size: 15 residues. In DNA form, the CDR3 reads TGTGCCAGCAGCTCAGGACCGTTGAACACCGGGGAGCTGTTTTTT. Protein: CASSSGPLNTGELFF.

This sequence joins TRBV2 and TRBJ2-7; D unclear. This CDR3 has 11 residues. V lost 1 base to trimming and J lost 4 bases, with 2 bases between them. CDR1 SNHLY and CDR2 FYNNEI come from the germline V gene. CDR3 region: CASSEEYEQYF. The CDR3 coding sequence is TGTGCCAGCAGTGAAGAGTACGAGCAGTACTTC.

The chain uses TRBV6-2 or TRBV6-3 and TRBJ1-4, with TRBD1 matching 7 bases. Germline V CDR1 and CDR2: MNHEY, SVGEGT. CDR3 size: 18 residues. Unmatched junction bases numbered 13, after V lost 2 bases and J lost 4 bases. CDR3 nucleotide sequence: TGTGCCAGCAGTTACGTGCGAGGGGGCGAGGCCGGTAATGAAAAACTGTTTTTT. Translating it yields CASSYVRGGEAGNEKLFF.

J is TRBJ2-7 and V is TRBV30; 10 bases fit TRBD1. Germline V lookup: CDR1 GTSNPN, CDR2 SVGIG (reference sequence). J was trimmed by 7 bases and V by 1 base; bases with no gene match: 7. The CDR3 loop spans 14 amino acids. In DNA form, the CDR3 reads TGTGCCTGGAGTGCCGGGACAGGGGATTGGGAGCAGTACTTC. This sequence encodes CAWSAGTGDWEQYF.

Here the CDR3 reads CASSLQFTDTQYF. CDR3 DNA sequence: TGTGCCAGCAGCTTGCAATTTACGGATACGCAGTATTTT. The chain carries TRBV5-8 and TRBJ2-3, with D hard to call. V lost 1 base to trimming and J lost 6 bases, with 9 bases between them. Looked up from germline, CDR1 is SGHTS and CDR2 is YDEGEE. The CDR3 has 13 residues.

V and J are TRBV9 and TRBJ2-7; the D gene could be TRBD1 or TRBD2 (5 bases each). Per the germline V gene, CDR1 is SGDLS and CDR2 is YYNGEE. The CDR3 sequence is 14 residues long. V lost 4 bases and J lost 0, with 11 bases in between. The CDR3, as DNA: TGTGCCAGCAGCTCAACCGGGACCTCCTACGAGCAGTACTTC. It yields the protein CASSSTGTSYEQYF.

This clone was found once. The chain links TRBV2 to TRBJ1-6, with D maybe TRBD1 (6 bases). Germline loops: CDR1 SNHLY, CDR2 FYNNEI. The CDR3 covers 14 residues. Between the trimmed V and J ends, which lost 8 bases and 5 bases, there was a span of 13 bases. CDR3 coding DNA: TGTGCCAGCCACGAGGACAGAAATAATTCACCCCTCCACTTT. This codes for CASHEDRNNSPLHF.

The V and J genes are TRBV27 and TRBJ1-2, with D unresolved. The CDR3 consists of 13 residues. Trimming pared 3 bases from V and 5 bases from J, leaving 10 bases between. From germline, CDR1 is MNHEY and CDR2 SMNVEV (reference sequence). CDR3 DNA: TGTGCCAGCAGTTTTTCAGTTTCTTATGGCTACACCTTC. Its translation is CASSFSVSYGYTF.

The chain combines TRBV4-1 with TRBJ1-5; tentatively, D is TRBD1 (6 bases). This CDR3 is built from 15 residues. Germline CDR1 MGHRA, CDR2 YSYEKL. V shed 6 bases and J shed 2 bases, with 14 bases lying between them. The CDR3 DNA reads TGCGCCAGCAGTACCATTGCAGGGGGCAATCAGCCCCAGCATTTT. This gives the protein CASSTIAGGNQPQHF.

The chain recombines TRBV6-5 with TRBJ1-4, with a weak D call TRBD1 (5 bases). This CDR3 has 14 residues. Trimming cost V 5 bases and J 7 bases, with 14 bases left between them. Looked up from germline, CDR1 is MNHEY and CDR2 is SVGAGI. The CDR3 loop reads CASSLRDLIEKLFF. The CDR3 DNA reads TGTGCCAGCAGTCTCCGGGACCTCATTGAAAAACTGTTTTTT.

This clone is a singleton in its sample. This sequence joins TRBV28 and TRBJ1-2, with D unclear. The germline gives CDR1 MDHEN, CDR2 SYDVKM. This CDR3 region has 13 residues. V lost 3 bases and J lost 4, with 9 bases in between. The CDR3 DNA follows: TGTGCCAGCAGTTTTAAGGGAAGCTATGGCTACACCTTC. Translation: CASSFKGSYGYTF.

The V gene is TRBV28, the J gene TRBJ2-2; perhaps TRBD1 as D (7 bases). Trimming left V 4 bases short and J 6 bases short, with 21 bases between. This CDR3 spans 17 amino acids. Germline V gene data show CDR1 as MDHEN and CDR2 as SYDVKM. CDR3 amino acids: CASSSARRTGEAGELFF. CDR3 DNA sequence: TGTGCCAGCAGTTCCGCCAGAAGAACAGGGGAGGCCGGGGAGCTGTTTTTT.

The chain employs TRBV2 and TRBJ1-6, with TRBD1 as a possible D gene (5 bases). Germline assignment: CDR1 SNHLY and CDR2 FYNNEI. The CDR3 runs to 16 residues. V was cut by 2 bases and J by 8 bases, with 16 bases left in between. CDR3 protein: CASSEKFGGNYSPLHF. The CDR3 DNA reads TGTGCCAGCAGTGAAAAATTCGGGGGGAATTATTCACCCCTCCACTTT.

The chain's CDR3 is CASSQGLQGAEAFF. The CDR3 nucleotides are TGTGCCAGCAGCCAAGGGCTACAGGGCGCTGAAGCTTTCTTT. The J gene is TRBJ1-1, the V gene TRBV3-1 (or the pseudogene TRBV3-2), with D tentatively TRBD1 (6 bases). The CDR3 covers 14 residues. V was trimmed by 1 base and J by 6 bases, leaving 12 bases between them. The germline gives CDR1 LGHDT, CDR2 YNNKEL (reference sequence).